The 27 T cell receptor beta chains below were found in one sample sequenced in a study of T cell changes during pregnancy in multiple sclerosis. The table came from immunoSEQ multiplex PCR; TCRdb's copy has only in-frame clones and leaves some out. The sample records around 48,000 clones, about 92% being singletons. The specimen comprised CD4+ T cells from peripheral blood mononuclear cells, sampled in the second trimester of pregnancy. The source is a female donor in good health, enrolled as a control in a pregnancy study.

The CDR3 bases are TGTGCCAGCAGTAGACGGACAGGCGGGGAGACCCAGTACTTC. Translated: CASSRRTGGETQYF. The J gene is TRBJ2-5, the V gene TRBV2; 7 nucleotides match TRBD1. Germline assignment: CDR1 SNHLY and CDR2 FYNNEI. V was pared by 5 bases and J by 5 bases, with 8 bases of the junction left unmatched. The CDR3 runs to 14 residues. Drawing the rest from reference TRBV2 and TRBJ2-5, the complete variable domain is EPEVTQTPSHQVTQMGQEVILRCVPISNHLYFYWYRQILGQKVEFLVSFYNNEISEKSEIFDDQFSVERPDGSNFTLKIRSTKLEDSAMYFCASSRRTGGETQYFGPGTRLLVL.

The chain uses TRBV19 and TRBJ2-1; 13 nucleotides line up with TRBD2. CDR3 length: 16 amino acids. Germline-derived CDR1 and CDR2 are LNHDA and SQIVND (reference sequence). Unmatched junction bases numbered 5, after V lost 3 bases and J lost 6 bases. The CDR3 is CASSILWTSGGNEQFF. The CDR3 nucleotides read TGTGCCAGTAGTATTCTCTGGACTAGCGGGGGCAATGAGCAGTTCTTC.

The chain carries TRBV19 and TRBJ2-6; no definite D call. The V gene's germline CDR1 is LNHDA and CDR2 SQIVND (reference sequence). The CDR3 totals 15 residues. Trimming removed 5 bases from V and 2 bases from J, with 10 bases in between. CDR3 coding DNA: TGTGCCAGTAGTTCCGTAGCAACTGGGGCCAACGTCCTGACTTTC. Amino acid sequence: CASSSVATGANVLTF. The full variable domain, completed using reference TRBV19 and TRBJ2-6, is DGGITQSPKYLFRKEGQNVTLSCEQNLNHDAMYWYRQDPGQGLRLIYYSQIVNDFQKGDIAEGYSVSREKKESFPLTVTSAQKNPTAFYLCASSSVATGANVLTFGAGSRLTVL.

The chain uses TRBV29-1 and TRBJ2-1; TRBD2 is a possible D gene (5 bases). Germline V gives CDR1 SQVTM, CDR2 ANQGSEA. Trimming removed 5 bases from V and 6 bases from J, with 11 bases in between. This CDR3 comprises 12 residues. CDR3 in amino acids: CSVRTVLNEQFF. CDR3 coding DNA: TGCAGCGTTAGGACTGTCCTCAATGAGCAGTTCTTC.

The chain joins TRBV19 to TRBJ2-1; D is perhaps TRBD2 (5 bases). V was pared by 4 bases and J by 1 base, with 14 bases between. CDR1 is LNHDA and CDR2 is SQIVND in the germline V gene (reference sequence). The CDR3 spans 16 residues. CDR3 DNA: TGTGCCAGTAGTACGTCGCTGGGAGTTTCCTACAATGAGCAGTTCTTC. Translated: CASSTSLGVSYNEQFF.

This chain uses TRBV19 with TRBJ2-2; 8 bases agree with TRBD2. CDR3 length: 15 residues. After removal of 6 bases from V and 6 bases from J, the junction contained 9 bases not matched to a gene. Germline lookup yields CDR1 LNHDA and CDR2 SQIVND (reference sequence). The CDR3 spells CASRVGTRVSGELFF. DNA of the CDR3: TGTGCCAGTAGGGTAGGGACTAGGGTATCCGGGGAGCTGTTTTTT.

This chain uses TRBV11-2 with TRBJ1-3; D is unclear. The length of the CDR3 is 16 residues. Between the trimmed V and J ends, which lost 4 bases and 4 bases, there was a span of 17 bases. Germline V gives CDR1 SGHAT, CDR2 FQNNGV. The chain's CDR3 is CASSSPLVKLGNTIYF. CDR3 bases: TGTGCCAGCAGCTCTCCTCTCGTAAAGCTGGGAAACACCATATATTTT.

The chain uses TRBV5-1 and TRBJ2-3; tentative D call: TRBD1 (6 bases). CDR3 length equals 16 residues. CDR1 and CDR2 from the germline V gene are SGHRS and YFSETQ. V was shortened by 4 bases and J by 0 bases, with 15 bases between the two germline ends. In DNA, the CDR3 is TGCGCCAGCAGCGACCTTCAGGGGCCAAGCACAGATACGCAGTATTTT. Protein: CASSDLQGPSTDTQYF.

V gene TRBV6-5 combines with J gene TRBJ2-1; 7 bases are shared with TRBD1. Per the germline V gene, CDR1 is MNHEY and CDR2 is SVGAGI. This CDR3 contains 13 residues. Trimming at V came to 4 bases and at J to 6 bases, leaving 3 bases not matched to a gene. The CDR3 spells CASSSDRVNEQFF. The CDR3 region has the DNA TGTGCCAGCAGTTCTGACAGGGTCAATGAGCAGTTCTTC.

CDR3 sequence (DNA): TGTGCCAGCAGCCCGGGACAGGGTGGATACGAGCAGTACTTC. It encodes CASSPGQGGYEQYF. The chain couples TRBV28 to TRBJ2-7; 9 nucleotides align to TRBD1. CDR1 is MDHEN, CDR2 SYDVKM, per germline. V was pared by 6 bases and J by 4 bases, with 7 bases of the junction left unmatched. CDR3 length: 14 residues.

The genes are TRBV28 and TRBJ1-1, with TRBD1 matching over 7 bases. The length of the CDR3 is 15 residues. The junction had 9 bases not matched to a gene; V was cut back by 7 bases and J by 1 base. In germline, CDR1 is MDHEN, CDR2 SYDVKM. In DNA form, the CDR3 reads TGTGCCAGCACTCTCGAGGGGGCGAGGAACACTGAAGCTTTCTTT. The encoded protein is CASTLEGARNTEAFF.

The V gene is TRBV28, the J gene TRBJ2-7; 7 nucleotides match TRBD1. The trim removed 4 bases at V and 3 bases at J, leaving 9 bases unmatched. The CDR3 extends over 15 amino acids. The V gene's germline CDR1 is MDHEN and CDR2 SYDVKM. CDR3 protein: CASSSDRLGFYEQYF. In DNA form, the CDR3 reads TGTGCCAGCAGTTCGGACAGGCTGGGGTTCTACGAGCAGTACTTC. Full variable domain (missing parts from reference TRBV28 and TRBJ2-7): DVKVTQSSRYLVKRTGEKVFLECVQDMDHENMFWYRQDPGLGLRLIYFSYDVKMKEKGDIPEGYSVSREKKERFSLILESASTNQTSMYLCASSSDRLGFYEQYFGPGTRLTVT.

This sequence joins TRBV10-3 and TRBJ1-2; unclear D gene. The CDR3 is 17 amino acids. CDR1 ENHRY and CDR2 SYGVKD come from the germline V gene. V dropped 4 bases and J dropped 4 bases, with 22 bases sitting between them. The CDR3 sequence: CAISVDLGTESLYGYTF. The CDR3 nucleotides read TGTGCCATCAGTGTTGATCTTGGAACAGAGAGCCTCTATGGCTACACCTTC.

The sample holds one count of this clone. The V call is TRBV27, the J call TRBJ2-7, with D unclear. Germline V gene lookup returns CDR1 MNHEY and CDR2 SMNVEV (reference sequence). The CDR3 is made up of 14 amino acids. The V end was cut by 7 bases, the J end by 0 bases, with 13 bases between. The CDR3 DNA reads TGTGCCAGCACCCCGGTATACCACTCCTACGAGCAGTACTTC. Amino acid sequence: CASTPVYHSYEQYF.

The rearrangement uses TRBV30 and TRBJ1-1; perhaps TRBD1 as D (5 bases). The CDR3 sequence is 14 residues long. The ends were cut back, 0 bases at V and 5 bases at J, with 13 bases in the middle. CDR1 is GTSNPN, CDR2 SVGIG, per germline (reference sequence). The CDR3 coding sequence is TGTGCCTGGAGTGTTTCGGGCCGGGGGACTGAAGCTTTCTTT. Its translation is CAWSVSGRGTEAFF.

The chain joins TRBV27 to TRBJ1-2; D may be TRBD1 (5 bases). V dropped 5 bases and J dropped 4 bases, with 17 bases sitting between them. In germline, CDR1 is MNHEY, CDR2 SMNVEV (reference sequence). This CDR3 has 15 amino acids. CDR3 DNA: TGTGCCAGCAGTGCACAACCGACAGAGGCCTATGGCTACACCTTC. Encoded protein: CASSAQPTEAYGYTF.

This chain uses TRBV10-1 with TRBJ1-2; D might be TRBD1 (6 bases). CDR1 and CDR2 from the germline V gene are WNHNN and SYGVQD (reference sequence). Trimming removed 3 bases from V and 4 bases from J, with 9 bases in between. The CDR3 extends over 13 amino acids. The CDR3 nucleotides read TGCGCCAGCAGTGACGGACAGACCTATGGCTACACCTTC. It codes for CASSDGQTYGYTF.

This chain uses TRBV4-1 with TRBJ2-5, with 11 bases that match TRBD1. CDR1 and CDR2 from the germline V gene are MGHRA and YSYEKL. J was trimmed by 4 bases and V by 4 bases; bases with no gene match: 5. This CDR3 is 15 amino acids long. CDR3 amino acids: CASSLGQGALETQYF. The CDR3 nucleotides are TGCGCCAGCAGCCTTGGACAGGGGGCTTTAGAGACCCAGTACTTC.

This chain uses TRBV28 with TRBJ2-7; 8 nucleotides match TRBD1. Germline V gene sequence: CDR1 MDHEN, CDR2 SYDVKM. CDR3 length equals 19 residues. With 5 bases clipped from V and 2 bases from J, the junction kept 20 bases outside the gene matches. CDR3 amino acids: CASSPSWPRQGLFAYEQYF. DNA of the CDR3: TGTGCCAGCAGTCCATCATGGCCCCGACAGGGGCTATTCGCCTACGAGCAGTACTTC.

The chain carries TRBV10-3 and TRBJ2-3, with D perhaps matching TRBD2 (6 bases). Between the trimmed V and J ends, which lost 0 bases and 0 bases, there was a span of 7 bases. Per germline, CDR1 ENHRY and CDR2 SYGVKD. The CDR3 sequence is 15 residues long. The CDR3 spells CAISESSGSTDTQYF. CDR3 nucleotides: TGTGCCATCAGTGAGTCCAGCGGGAGCACAGATACGCAGTATTTT.

The genes are TRBV5-6 and TRBJ2-5; a possible D gene is TRBD2 (6 bases). The CDR3 extends over 15 amino acids. V lost 1 base and J 5 bases, leaving 15 bases between the germline ends. CDR1 and CDR2 (germline): SGHDT, YYEEEE. The CDR3 protein is CASSLRGLDVETQYF. CDR3 bases: TGTGCCAGCAGCTTGAGGGGACTGGACGTGGAGACCCAGTACTTC.

The chain carries TRBV7-9 and TRBJ1-2, with D possibly TRBD1 on 5 matching bases. V was trimmed by 1 base and J by 4 bases, leaving 10 bases between them. The CDR3 has 14 residues. Per germline, CDR1 SEHNR and CDR2 FQNEAQ (reference sequence). In DNA, the CDR3 is TGTGCCAGCAGCTTAGATTGGGGGGGCTATGGCTACACCTTC. Its translation: CASSLDWGGYGYTF.

V and J are TRBV25-1 and TRBJ1-2; D is unresolved. The ends were cut back, 1 base at V and 3 bases at J, with 9 bases in the middle. The CDR3 totals 14 residues. Germline CDR1 MGHDK, CDR2 SYGVNS. The CDR3: CASSESGGDYGYTF. The CDR3 DNA is TGTGCCAGCAGTGAATCCGGAGGAGACTATGGCTACACCTTC.

The chain is built from TRBV21-1 and TRBJ1-1; no check of the table's D call, TRBD1, against the DNA was made. TRBV21-1 is deemed a pseudogene. The CDR3 has 16 amino acids. CDR3 bases: TGTGCCAGCAGCAAAGAACGGGACAGGGGCCCCGTAGAAGCTTTCTTT. Its protein product is CASSKERDRGPVEAFF.

This rearrangement joins TRBV5-1 to TRBJ1-2; a possible D gene is TRBD1 (6 bases). CDR3 length: 13 residues. CDR1 is SGHRS and CDR2 is YFSETQ in the germline V gene. V shed 4 bases and J shed 4 bases, with 11 bases lying between them. The CDR3 DNA reads as TGCGCCAGCAGCCCTGGACAGACCTATGGCTACACCTTC. Translation gives CASSPGQTYGYTF.

The J gene is TRBJ1-1, the V gene TRBV9; a weak D match, TRBD1 (5 bases). V lost 3 bases and J 1 base, leaving 13 bases between the germline ends. Per the germline V gene, CDR1 is SGDLS and CDR2 is YYNGEE. The CDR3 length is 15 residues. The CDR3 bases are TGTGCCAGCAGCGAAAAGGAGGGGAGGAACACTGAAGCTTTCTTT. Its protein product is CASSEKEGRNTEAFF.

The V gene is TRBV7-3, the J gene TRBJ2-2, with TRBD2 as a possible D gene (6 bases). CDR3 size: 16 residues. V was shortened by 1 base and J by 6 bases, with 15 bases between the two germline ends. Germline V gene data show CDR1 as SGHTA and CDR2 as FQGTGA. This chain's CDR3 is CASSLKEGGGPGELFF. The CDR3 nucleotides read TGTGCCAGCAGCTTAAAGGAGGGTGGAGGGCCCGGGGAGCTGTTTTTT.